This T cell receptor (beta chain) was recovered during a study of Graves' ophthalmopathy and Graves' hyperthyroidism. This clonotype has ten or more counts. RNA transcripts were the source from which TCR beta CDR3 regions were amplified. An initial RT-PCR round employing HTBI primers preceded a second-round multiplex PCR. TCRdb reprocessed the multiplex PCR reads with MiXCR, giving one entry per CDR3 protein. Of roughly 480,000 distinct CDR3 sequences in the sample, roughly an eighth were seen once. The origin of this receptor is a woman in her 30s with Graves' ophthalmopathy. The source material was blood.

The CDR3 DNA reads TGCAGCGTTGATGGTGGCAGGGGATACGAGCAGTACTTC. Its translation: CSVDGGRGYEQYF. The chain employs TRBV29-1 and TRBJ2-7, with a tentative D call TRBD1 (6 bases). Germline loops: CDR1 SQVTM, CDR2 ANQGSEA. V lost 3 bases and J 4 bases, leaving 13 bases between the germline ends. This CDR3 has 13 residues.